This record concerns one T cell receptor beta chain sequence. No antigen is known for it. Repertoires were generated with immunoSEQ multiplex PCR, while TCRdb's copy carries only in-frame clones and drops some. The data hold roughly 14,000 clones, with around 83% observed a single time. Germline loops: CDR1 SEHNR, CDR2 FQNEAQ (reference sequence). The CDR3 contains 15 residues. V lost 4 bases and J 5 bases, leaving 14 bases between the germline ends. The sample comes from a study of PD-1 blockade in mismatch repair-deficient tumors. Sample time point: roughly 11-day in vitro stimulation with candidate neoantigen peptide 6.

This specimen was cells cultured in vitro, taken from a patient treated with pembrolizumab. The source is an adult with mismatch repair-deficient cancer. This rearrangement joins TRBV7-9 to TRBJ2-2; D tentatively reads TRBD1 or TRBD2 (7 bases each). Here the CDR3 reads CASSSTGRGTGELFF. The CDR3 DNA reads TGTGCCAGCAGCTCGACAGGGAGGGGAACCGGGGAGCTGTTTTTT.